This is a list of T cell receptor beta chains from one sample in a study of T cell responses to AZD1222 COVID-19 vaccine. Sequencing used immunoSEQ multiplex PCR; TCRdb keeps in-frame clones, though not all of them. This table holds 100,000 to 150,000 clones, roughly 92% found once. The sequencing used peripheral blood, collected 28 days after the second AZD1222 dose. These receptors came from an adult who received the AZD1222 COVID-19 vaccine. Both conserved end residues are part of each CDR3. A D gene is named only where the DNA matches it firmly. Not all rows give a size; the values are once, few, many and, for expanded clones, a class.

d_call | j_call | clone_size | v_call | cdr3_nt | cdr3_aa
- | TRBJ2-4 | - | TRBV6-2/TRBV6-3 | TGTGCCAGCAGTTATATGAACATTCAGTACTTC | CASSYMNIQYF
TRBD1 | TRBJ1-5 | - | TRBV6-2/TRBV6-3 | TGTGCCAGCAGCAAGGGGACAGGGGTTCCTCAGCCCCAGCATTTT | CASSKGTGVPQPQHF
- | TRBJ2-5 | - | TRBV29-1 | TGCAGCGTTGGGAGACAGCAAGAGACCCAGTACTTC | CSVGRQQETQYF
TRBD1 | TRBJ2-2 | - | TRBV7-2 | TGTGCCAGCAGCTCGGAAGGGACAGCCAGAACCGGGGAGCTGTTTTTT | CASSSEGTARTGELFF
- | TRBJ1-3 | - | TRBV7-2 | TGTGCCAGCAGCTTAATTCCCTCCTCTGGAAACACCATATATTTT | CASSLIPSSGNTIYF
TRBD2 | TRBJ2-1 | few | TRBV4-3 | TGCGCCAGCAGTAGGGCTAGCGGGCTTGCGAGCTCCTACAATGAGCAGTTCTTC | CASSRASGLASSYNEQFF
- | TRBJ2-1 | - | TRBV18 | TGTGCCAGCTCCGACAACAATGAGCAGTTCTTC | CASSDNNEQFF
- | TRBJ1-1 | - | TRBV30 | TGTGCCTGGAGTGTTACAAAAGCTGAAGCTTTCTTT | CAWSVTKAEAFF
- | TRBJ1-2 | - | TRBV7-8 | TGTGCCAGCAGCTTAGGAGGTCCGGGGAACTATGGCTACACCTTC | CASSLGGPGNYGYTF
- | TRBJ1-5 | - | TRBV7-9 | TGTGCCAGCAGCCGAATGAATCAGCCCCAGCATTTT | CASSRMNQPQHF
- | TRBJ1-1 | once | TRBV9 | TGTGCCAGCAGCCCCCAGACCTTGAACACTGAAGCTTTCTTT | CASSPQTLNTEAFF
- | TRBJ1-6 | - | TRBV7-3 | TGTGCCAGCAGCCTCAGGACCGCCGGTTCACCCCTCCACTTT | CASSLRTAGSPLHF
- | TRBJ2-7 | - | TRBV21-1 | TGTGCCAGCACACGGGGGAGTCTGGGGGGAACCTACGAGCAGTACTTC | CASTRGSLGGTYEQYF
- | TRBJ2-1 | - | TRBV7-3 | TGTGCCAGCAGCCCGAGGGGGAACAATGAGCAGTTCTTC | CASSPRGNNEQFF
- | TRBJ1-2 | - | TRBV7-3 | TGTGCCAGCAGCTTGGACCCTACGGGATATGGCTACACCTTC | CASSLDPTGYGYTF
- | TRBJ2-7 | - | TRBV7-2 | TGTGCCAGCAGCTTAAGGGCAGCCGGGCCTTACGAGCAGTACTTC | CASSLRAAGPYEQYF
TRBD1 | TRBJ1-5 | - | TRBV6-2/TRBV6-3 | TGTGCCAGCAGTTACTTTGACAGGGGTGGTCAGCCCCAGCATTTT | CASSYFDRGGQPQHF
TRBD1 | TRBJ2-7 | - | TRBV28 | TGTGCCAGCAGTACCCCGGGACAGGGGTATCGCGAGCAGTACTTC | CASSTPGQGYREQYF
- | TRBJ1-1 | few | TRBV25-1 | TGTGCCAGCAGAAAGGAGTGGGGGGCTGAAGCTTTCTTT | CASRKEWGAEAFF
- | TRBJ1-2 | - | TRBV7-3 | TGTGCCAGCAGCTTAACAGGGGTCGCTGGCTACACCTTC | CASSLTGVAGYTF
- | TRBJ1-6 | - | TRBV6-1 | TGTGCCAGCAGTGCCGGCGGGGACACCTATAATTCACCCCTCCACTTT | CASSAGGDTYNSPLHF
TRBD1 | TRBJ1-6 | - | TRBV27 | TGTGCCAGCAGTTTACCCCCCGACAGGGGGCCTAATTCACCCCTCCACTTT | CASSLPPDRGPNSPLHF
- | TRBJ2-5 | - | TRBV7-2 | TGTGCCAGCAGCTTTCGAGTGCCACAAGAGACCCAGTACTTC | CASSFRVPQETQYF
- | TRBJ1-2 | - | TRBV19 | TGTGCCAGTAGTGCTGGAGCCGGGGCCACCCTCACCTCTAACTATGGCTACACCTTC | CASSAGAGATLTSNYGYTF
TRBD2 | TRBJ2-3 | - | TRBV7-8 | TGTGCCAGCAGCTCGTCCGGAAGCGGGGGGAGCACAGATACGCAGTATTTT | CASSSSGSGGSTDTQYF
TRBD2 | TRBJ2-6 | - | TRBV7-3 | TGTGCCAGCAGCCCCACGGGGGGGAGCTCTGGGGCCAACGTCCTGACTTTC | CASSPTGGSSGANVLTF
- | TRBJ1-6 | - | TRBV30 | TGTGCCTGGAGTGTACGGGTCCTAATCACCCTCCACTTT | CAWSVRVLITLHF
- | TRBJ1-5 | few | TRBV19 | TGTGCCAGTAGTATCCCCGGCAATCAGCCCCAGCATTTT | CASSIPGNQPQHF
TRBD1 | TRBJ2-7 | - | TRBV15 | TGTGCCACCAGCAGAGAAGGACAGGGTTATCACGAGCAGTACTTC | CATSREGQGYHEQYF
- | TRBJ1-6 | - | TRBV30 | TGTGCCTGGAGTGTACCGGGGCCGCTTGGGTCACCCCTCCACTTT | CAWSVPGPLGSPLHF
- | TRBJ2-1 | - | TRBV6-2/TRBV6-3 | TGTGCCAGCAGTTACTCAGAGGTGGTAGGGGCCAATGAGCAGTTCTTC | CASSYSEVVGANEQFF
- | TRBJ1-2 | once | TRBV11-3 | TGTGCCAGCAGCCCTACGGTTAACAACTATGGCTACACCTTC | CASSPTVNNYGYTF
TRBD1 | TRBJ1-1 | few | TRBV7-9 | TGTGCCAGCAGCTTACCGGGACAGGGAAATACTGAAGCTTTCTTT | CASSLPGQGNTEAFF
- | TRBJ1-5 | - | TRBV7-2 | TGTGCCAGCAGCTTAGAACTGAGAGGCAATCAGCCCCAGCATTTT | CASSLELRGNQPQHF
- | TRBJ1-1 | - | TRBV30 | TGTGCCTGGAGTGTAGGGAGAAGAGCCCTGAACACTGAAGCTTTCTTT | CAWSVGRRALNTEAFF
TRBD1 | TRBJ1-2 | once | TRBV6-6 | TGTGCCAGCAGTTACCGTCAGGGGGGACTCGGGGGCTACACCTTC | CASSYRQGGLGGYTF
- | TRBJ2-2 | - | TRBV7-8 | TGTGCCAGCAGCCCTAGGGGGGGTATTAACACCGGGGAGCTGTTTTTT | CASSPRGGINTGELFF
- | TRBJ2-1 | - | TRBV7-2 | TGTGCCAGCAGCTTAGCCCCTGGGGGATACAATGAGCAGTTCTTC | CASSLAPGGYNEQFF
- | TRBJ1-2 | - | TRBV7-2 | TGTGCCAGCAGCTTACTTGGGGGTAACAACTATGGCTACACCTTC | CASSLLGGNNYGYTF
- | TRBJ2-1 | - | TRBV9 | TGTGCCAGCAGCGTAATCGGGGACTACAATGAGCAGTTCTTC | CASSVIGDYNEQFF
TRBD1 | TRBJ1-4 | - | TRBV30 | TGTGCCTGGAGTGGGTGGGACAGGGATGAAAAACTGTTTTTT | CAWSGWDRDEKLFF
TRBD1 | TRBJ1-3 | - | TRBV2 | TGTGCCAGCAGTGTCGGTCCAGGGGGTCTTGGAAACACCATATATTTT | CASSVGPGGLGNTIYF
TRBD1 | TRBJ1-1 | - | TRBV18 | TGTGCCAGCTCACTCTCTGACAGGGTGGGCACTGAAGCTTTCTTT | CASSLSDRVGTEAFF
- | TRBJ2-7 | - | TRBV5-1 | TGCGCCAGCAGCTTTAGTGCAGGGTCCCACGAGCAGTACTTC | CASSFSAGSHEQYF
- | TRBJ1-1 | - | TRBV9 | TGTGCCAGCAGCGTAAACGCAGGGATGAACACTGAAGCTTTCTTT | CASSVNAGMNTEAFF
- | TRBJ1-1 | - | TRBV3-1/TRBV3-2 | TGTGCCAGCAGCTACGGGGCGAACACTGAAGCTTTCTTT | CASSYGANTEAFF
TRBD1 | TRBJ1-2 | - | TRBV14 | TGTGCCAGCAGCCCTACCACAGGGGGGTTCTATGGCTACACCTTC | CASSPTTGGFYGYTF
- | TRBJ1-4 | - | TRBV19 | TGTGCCAGCCGGGTCGCCCGGGGTGAAAAACTGTTTTTT | CASRVARGEKLFF
- | TRBJ2-1 | - | TRBV3-1/TRBV3-2 | TGTGCCAGCAGCCGCACCTTTAATGAGCAGTTCTTC | CASSRTFNEQFF
- | TRBJ2-1 | - | TRBV5-1 | TGCGCCAGCAGCCCTTTAGGCGGCCATGAGCAGTTCTTC | CASSPLGGHEQFF
TRBD2 | TRBJ2-3 | - | TRBV7-9 | TGTGCCAGCAGCTTTAGTCTAGCGGGAACAGATACGCAGTATTTT | CASSFSLAGTDTQYF
TRBD2 | TRBJ2-7 | - | TRBV6-5 | TGTGCCAGCAGAGCTACTAGCGGGAGCTACGAGCAGTACTTC | CASRATSGSYEQYF
- | TRBJ1-3 | - | TRBV27 | TGTGCCAGCAGGAAGCAGGGTAGTGGAAACACCATATATTTT | CASRKQGSGNTIYF
- | TRBJ2-7 | few | TRBV3-1/TRBV3-2 | TGTGCCAGCAGCCAAGATCTGACAGGTAGTCGGGAGCAGTACTTC | CASSQDLTGSREQYF